The entry below gives a single T cell receptor beta chain sequence along with its context. The antigen it binds to is not known. Per-base quality was not reported, and no clone a single base away is much larger than it. These data are taken from a study of T cells in Graves' hyperthyroidism and ophthalmopathy (dated by TCRdb to about 2019). In the study overall: Peripheral blood samples were taken at the time of initial diagnosis, prior to any treatment. A discovery cohort of about a hundred patients, about 40 with Graves' ophthalmopathy and 55 to 60 with stable Graves' hyperthyroidism, was used to find distinguishing TCR V-J signatures. Following sampling, methimazole starting at 30 mg daily was given to hyperthyroidism patients, and high-dose intravenous methylprednisolone was given to ophthalmopathy patients. The 100 discovery patients were divided at random into training and test sets in a 7:3 ratio. Prospective prediction of ophthalmopathy was tested in an independent validation cohort of 18 to 20 hyperthyroidism patients and 17 patients who later progressed to ophthalmopathy. The study also compared thyroid tissue and blood T-cell repertoires from several Graves' hyperthyroidism patients. The paper reports TCR Vbeta CDR3 sequencing of over 130 peripheral blood samples: 40 or so ophthalmopathy, under 80 hyperthyroidism and roughly 17 progressor patients.

Hyperthyroidism patients were newly diagnosed, with disease duration under 2 months, and aged 18 to 65 years. Any patient with an uncontrolled infection, another autoimmune disease, pregnancy or lactation was excluded. Clinical symptoms, serum thyroxine and TRAb, thyroid ultrasound, and orbital computed tomography formed the basis for the diagnoses. Blood from progressor patients was drawn when they were first diagnosed with hyperthyroidism, before any ophthalmopathy symptoms appeared. PBMCs were isolated from approximately 10 ml of fresh peripheral blood by Ficoll-Paque density gradient centrifugation. Progressor patients were initially diagnosed with Graves' hyperthyroidism and developed ophthalmopathy during follow-up. Total RNA was extracted using Trizol reagent, and RNA quality was assessed on an Agilent 2100 Bioanalyzer. General study outcomes and caveats: In validation, the model predicted progression to ophthalmopathy with 55% to 71% sensitivity and about 73% specificity, a median of around six months before onset. A 13 V-J signature model separated ophthalmopathy from stable hyperthyroidism, with around 88% sensitivity and roughly 81% specificity in cross-validation and 80%/75% in testing. Sample size was not statistically predetermined, and blinding of investigators to group allocation was not performed. Most expanded thyroid clonotypes (frequency above 0.001) were also detected in blood, a finding suggesting that blood repertoires may reflect thyroid immune responses.

Reading from cysteine to phenylalanine, the CDR3 counts 14 amino acids. Solely the CDR3 DNA is kept, with 42 bases framed from the first base. The germline V gene encodes CDR1 KGHSH and CDR2 LQKENI. The trim is 2 bases for V and 10 bases for J, with a gap of 17 bases between the germline ends. The TCR beta CDR3 regions were amplified from the RNA transcripts. The TCR CDR3 was subjected to a first round of RT-PCR using the HTBI primer set and the Qiagen OneStep RT-PCR kit. A second multiplex PCR round built the libraries, followed by size selection and purification. Paired-end sequencing of the libraries was performed with 100 bp reads on an Illumina HiSeq2000. The paper's data handling went like this. SOAPnuke was used to process the raw data, throwing out any read that contained adapters or uncalled bases, had a mean Phred below 15, or lacked an exact constant-primer or identifier match. COPE v1.2.5 was used to merge high-quality paired reads, and clonotypes were defined as unique nucleotide sequences. MiTCR v1.1 was used to align the clonotypes against IMGT TRBV, TRBD and TRBJ reference segments. Analysis was restricted to V-J combinations with a frequency above 0.0001, which covered 99.2% of repertoires. The TCS score was defined as the ratio of F50 (clonal expansion) to E x V (chaos), calculated using BLOSUM62-based TCRdist between CDR3 peptides within each V-J. Welch's t-statistics and random forest reduced 500 to 550 V-J features to roughly 13, which were used in a naive Bayes classifier (R e1071). TCRdb reprocessing: public reads trimmed at Q25 with fastp, clones called with MiXCR, in-frame beta chains kept. Here each entry gathers all rows of one CDR3 protein and keeps the most common genes and DNA. What appears here as the V and J calls and clone size reflects TCRdb's work, not the paper's. The sample table contains about 290,000 distinct CDR3 sequences; only one count was recorded for roughly 15% of them. The biggest ten clones account for 30% of the sample.

The sequence was collected from a woman between 45 and 60 years old with Graves' hyperthyroidism that later progressed to Graves' ophthalmopathy. The sequenced sample consisted of blood. The chain joins TRBV18 to TRBJ1-1; the D segment could be TRBD1, given 6 matching bases. Read as DNA, the sequence is TGTGCCAGCTCACCAGAGGGACATTCAAGATCAGCTTTCTTT. Translation gives CASSPEGHSRSAFF.